Below are 11 T cell receptor beta chains sequenced from a single sample in a study of CD8+ T cells in alopecia areata. It was cDNA, reverse transcribed from extracted RNA, that served as the sequencing template. The table came from immunoSEQ multiplex PCR; TCRdb's copy has only in-frame clones and leaves some out. The sample lists 150,000 to 200,000 clones; around three fifths were seen once. Treatment described: oral pan-JAK inhibitor, 5-10 mg twice daily. Sequences were derived from CD4+ T cells sorted from blood, sampled at week 49, from a patient treated with tofacitinib. The receptors were sampled from a human donor with alopecia areata.

The chain carries TRBV30 and TRBJ2-1; TRBD2 matches at 8 bases. From germline, CDR1 is GTSNPN and CDR2 SVGIG (reference sequence). The CDR3 runs to 15 residues. In nucleotides, the CDR3 is TGTGCGTCGCAGCGGGGGAGTAGCTCCTACAATGAGCAGTTCTTC. Its translation: CASQRGSSSYNEQFF.

The chain couples TRBV9 to TRBJ2-3, with D perhaps TRBD1 (6 bases). V was cut by 0 bases and J by 2 bases, with 13 bases left in between. There are 16 residues in the CDR3. Germline CDR1 reads SGDLS; CDR2 reads YYNGEE. The CDR3 region is CASSVAGATPTDTQYF. The DNA of the CDR3 is TGTGCCAGCAGCGTAGCAGGGGCCACCCCCACAGATACGCAGTATTTT. The full variable domain, completed using reference TRBV9 and TRBJ2-3, is DSGVTQTPKHLITATGQRVTLRCSPRSGDLSVYWYQQSLDQGLQFLIQYYNGEERAKGNILERFSAQQFPDLHSELNLSSLELGDSALYFCASSVAGATPTDTQYFGPGTRLTVL.

V gene TRBV5-1 combines with J gene TRBJ1-1, with TRBD1 matching over 7 bases. Germline loops: CDR1 SGHRS, CDR2 YFSETQ. V lost 4 bases and J lost 4; bases outside the gene matches: 10. CDR3 length equals 15 residues. The CDR3 DNA follows: TGCGCCAGCAGCCAGGAGGACAGGTCAGGCACTGAAGCTTTCTTT. Encoded protein: CASSQEDRSGTEAFF.

This clone was detected only a few times. J is TRBJ2-3 and V is TRBV7-2, with 8 bases fitting TRBD2. Germline CDR1 reads SGHTA; CDR2 reads FQGNSA. J was trimmed by 3 bases and V by 2 bases; bases with no gene match: 7. The CDR3 has 16 residues. CDR3 DNA sequence: TGTGCCAGCAGCTTATACCGGGGGGGCATGACAGATACGCAGTATTTT. Protein sequence: CASSLYRGGMTDTQYF.

V usage is TRBV30 and J usage is TRBJ1-6; 10 bases match TRBD1. The CDR3 is 15 residues long. Germline assignment: CDR1 GTSNPN and CDR2 SVGIG (reference sequence). V shed 3 bases, J shed 7 bases, and the junction held 6 bases outside the gene matches. The CDR3 DNA is TGTGCCTGGAGCAACACGGGACAGGGGAATTCACCCCTCCACTTT. This sequence encodes CAWSNTGQGNSPLHF.

This chain joins TRBV29-1 and TRBJ1-1, with D possibly being TRBD1 (5 bases). V was cut by 5 bases and J by 4 bases, with 17 bases left in between. The V gene's germline CDR1 is SQVTM and CDR2 ANQGSEA. The CDR3 runs 14 residues. DNA for the CDR3: TGCAGCGTTTCTGGGGACGGGAAGGGCACTGAAGCTTTCTTT. Amino acid sequence: CSVSGDGKGTEAFF.

The chain recombines TRBV6-1 with TRBJ2-7; D not certain. CDR1 is MNHNS, CDR2 SASEGT, per germline. The CDR3 covers 14 residues. V lost 3 bases, J lost 0 bases, and 9 bases lay in between. This CDR3 is CASSDFASSYEQYF. The CDR3 DNA reads as TGTGCCAGCAGTGACTTCGCGAGCTCCTACGAGCAGTACTTC.

The chain uses TRBV5-1 and TRBJ2-7; the D is unclear. The germline gives CDR1 SGHRS, CDR2 YFSETQ. CDR3 size: 15 residues. V was shortened by 4 bases and J by 5 bases, with 19 bases between the two germline ends. For the CDR3, the DNA is TGCGCCAGCAGCGAACAGTGGGGAACCGTCGACGAGCAGTACTTC. This gives the protein CASSEQWGTVDEQYF.

DNA for the CDR3: TGTGCCTGGAGTCTGACAGGGAGGTTGGGCTATGGCTACACCTTC. Protein sequence: CAWSLTGRLGYGYTF. The chain recombines TRBV30 with TRBJ1-2; 7 bases map to TRBD1. The CDR3 covers 15 residues. After removal of 2 bases from V and 4 bases from J, the junction contained 10 bases not matched to a gene. Germline lookup yields CDR1 GTSNPN and CDR2 SVGIG (reference sequence).

The genes are TRBV19 and TRBJ1-6, with D tentatively TRBD1 (6 bases). Trimming took 10 bases from V and 14 from J, leaving 15 bases between them. This CDR3 region has 11 residues. CDR1 LNHDA and CDR2 SQIVND come from the germline V gene (reference sequence). The CDR3: CATGGLRALHF. CDR3 bases: TGTGCCACGGGGGGCCTCAGGGCCCTCCACTTT.

The chain links TRBV30 to TRBJ2-5, with a tentative D call TRBD1 (6 bases). The germline V gene encodes CDR1 GTSNPN and CDR2 SVGIG (reference sequence). V gave up 5 bases and J gave up 1 base, with 8 bases separating them. There are 12 residues in the CDR3. CDR3 coding DNA: TGTGCCTGGGGGACAAGCCAAGAGACCCAGTACTTC. It is translated as CAWGTSQETQYF.